These 15 T cell receptor beta chains share one sample of origin, sequenced in a study of blood T cells in healthy people across ages. Sample-barcoded 5' priming and a J-beta primer mix drove a second PCR of about 6 to 12 cycles. TCRdb called the 5' RACE reads again in MiXCR, with one record for every CDR3 protein. The sample shows approximately 1.5 million distinct CDR3 sequences, roughly 32% of them seen only once. The sequencing input was blood. The receptors were gathered from a young woman in good health.

The J gene is TRBJ2-3, the V gene TRBV6-5, with 10 bases aligning to TRBD2. CDR1 is MNHEY, CDR2 SVGAGI, per germline. The ends lost 6 bases at V and 4 bases at J; junction bases unmatched: 7. The CDR3 is 15 residues long. The CDR3 reads CASSNGGTSADTQYF. CDR3 sequence (DNA): TGTGCCAGCAGCAACGGAGGGACTAGCGCAGATACGCAGTATTTT.

This clonotype was detected ten times or more. This rearrangement joins TRBV29-1 to TRBJ2-7, with 7 bases fitting TRBD1. Germline values: CDR1 SQVTM, CDR2 ANQGSEA. J was trimmed by 4 bases and V by 4 bases; bases with no gene match: 7. The CDR3 length is 13 residues. CDR3 in DNA: TGCAGCGTTGCCGACAGGGATGTTTACGAGCAGTACTTC. It yields the protein CSVADRDVYEQYF.

This clonotype showed up just a few times. This chain connects TRBV7-3 to TRBJ2-3; 8 bases are a match to TRBD1. J gave up 0 bases and V 2 bases, and 10 bases lay outside the gene matches. The CDR3 covers 18 residues. CDR1 and CDR2 from the germline V gene are SGHTA and FQGTGA. The CDR3: CASSLGQGIARSTDTQYF. CDR3 sequence (DNA): TGTGCCAGCAGCTTAGGACAGGGAATTGCTAGAAGCACAGATACGCAGTATTTT.

Concerning this clonotype: Sequence at one end of the junction differs from germline and may be a read error. The V call is TRBV9, the J call TRBJ2-1; D may correspond to TRBD1 or TRBD2 (6 bases each). This CDR3 contains 14 residues. From germline, CDR1 is SGDLS and CDR2 YYNGEE. CDR3 DNA sequence: TGTGCCAGCAGCGGTGGGGGGCCCTACAATGTGCAGTTCTTC. This translates into CASSGGGPYNVQFF. Supplemented by reference TRBV9 and TRBJ2-1, the full variable domain reads DSGVTQTPKHLITATGQRVTLRCSPRSGDLSVYWYQQSLDQGLQFLIQYYNGEERAKGNILERFSAQQFPDLHSELNLSSLELGDSALYFCASSGGGPYNVQFFGPGTRLTVL.

Points on this clonotype: A much bigger clone sits one base away, suggesting this may be a read error. The chain recombines TRBV29-1 with TRBJ2-1; D is undetermined. Germline CDR1 is SQVTM and CDR2 is ANQGSEA. V lost 7 bases to trimming and J lost 4 bases, with 11 bases between them. There are 12 residues in the CDR3. This CDR3 is CSGDVGYNEQFF. The CDR3 bases are TGCAGCGGTGATGTAGGATACAATGAGCAGTTCTTC.

This clonotype has just a few counts. The chain combines TRBV20-1 with TRBJ2-7, with TRBD2 matching over 8 bases. CDR3 length: 14 amino acids. V lost 6 bases and J lost 0; bases outside the gene matches: 7. The germline V gene encodes CDR1 DFQATT and CDR2 SNEGSKA (reference sequence). CDR3 in amino acids: CSAPSGLSSYEQYF. CDR3 DNA: TGCAGTGCCCCTAGCGGGTTGAGCTCCTACGAGCAGTACTTC.

The chain recombines TRBV21-1 with TRBJ2-2. TRBV21-1 is given as a pseudogene. The CDR3 spans 17 residues. The CDR3 nucleotides read TGTGCCAGCAGCACAAGATTTCCACTAGCGAACACCGGGGAGCTGTTTTTT. Protein sequence: CASSTRFPLANTGELFF.

The V call is TRBV7-3, the J call TRBJ2-1; possible D gene TRBD2, 5 bases. CDR1 SGHTA and CDR2 FQGTGA come from the germline V gene. The CDR3 is 15 amino acids. V was pared by 1 base and J by 7 bases, with 14 bases between. In DNA, the CDR3 is TGTGCCAGCAGCTTAAGAGGGCAGAAGGTTAATGAGCAGTTCTTC. It yields the protein CASSLRGQKVNEQFF.

The chain couples TRBV30 to TRBJ2-7, with 9 bases fitting TRBD2. The CDR3 totals 14 residues. With 0 bases clipped from V and 2 bases from J, the junction kept 2 bases outside the gene matches. Germline assignment: CDR1 GTSNPN and CDR2 SVGIG (reference sequence). The CDR3 loop reads CAWSVIAGAYEQYF. Here the CDR3 DNA reads TGTGCCTGGAGTGTAATAGCGGGAGCCTACGAGCAGTACTTC.

This clonotype was counted a few times. The rearrangement uses TRBV10-3 and TRBJ2-7, with D unclear. CDR3 length equals 14 residues. The germline V gene encodes CDR1 ENHRY and CDR2 SYGVKD. Trimming cost V 0 bases and J 6 bases, with 12 bases left between them. The CDR3 coding sequence is TGTGCCATCAGTGAGTCGATGGTCGACACCGAGCAGTACTTC. It yields the protein CAISESMVDTEQYF.

This clonotype came up a few times. The chain has TRBV7-9 and TRBJ1-5; D unresolved. Germline lookup yields CDR1 SEHNR and CDR2 FQNEAQ (reference sequence). Trimming cost V 4 bases and J 5 bases, with 15 bases left between them. There are 15 residues in the CDR3. The CDR3 DNA reads as TGTGCCAGCAGCTGGGGAGACACCCAAGATCAGCCCCAGCATTTT. Translation gives CASSWGDTQDQPQHF.

This clonotype was counted only a few times. CDR3 amino acids: CAISGLAGSTDTQYF. The DNA of the CDR3 is TGTGCCATCAGTGGACTAGCGGGAAGCACAGATACGCAGTATTTT. The rearrangement joins TRBV10-3 to TRBJ2-3; 11 nucleotides agree with TRBD2. Per the germline V gene, CDR1 is ENHRY and CDR2 is SYGVKD. The trim removed 4 bases at V and 0 bases at J, leaving 0 bases unmatched. CDR3 length: 15 residues.

J is TRBJ2-1 and V is TRBV28, with 15 bases that match TRBD2. CDR3 length equals 17 residues. V trimming: 6 bases; J trimming: 1 base; junction bases outside the gene matches: 4. Germline loops: CDR1 MDHEN, CDR2 SYDVKM. In DNA, the CDR3 is TGTGCCAGCAGGCGGACTAGCGGGAGGGGGTCCTACAATGAGCAGTTCTTC. This encodes CASRRTSGRGSYNEQFF.

The chain combines TRBV29-1 with TRBJ2-1; D uncertain. The germline V and J ends were trimmed by 5 bases and 7 bases, with 9 bases remaining between them. The CDR3 consists of 11 residues. Looked up from germline, CDR1 is SQVTM and CDR2 is ANQGSEA. The CDR3 spells CSVHWGNEQFF. The DNA for the CDR3 is TGCAGCGTTCACTGGGGAAATGAGCAGTTCTTC.

The rearrangement links TRBV2 to TRBJ2-1; TRBD2 matches at 8 bases. The V and J ends lost 7 bases and 0 bases, in that order; junction bases with no gene match: 5. This CDR3 comprises 15 residues. Looked up from germline, CDR1 is SNHLY and CDR2 is FYNNEI. For the CDR3, the DNA is TGTGCCAGCACCGGGGGGGCGGGCTCCTACAATGAGCAGTTCTTC. This translates into CASTGGAGSYNEQFF.